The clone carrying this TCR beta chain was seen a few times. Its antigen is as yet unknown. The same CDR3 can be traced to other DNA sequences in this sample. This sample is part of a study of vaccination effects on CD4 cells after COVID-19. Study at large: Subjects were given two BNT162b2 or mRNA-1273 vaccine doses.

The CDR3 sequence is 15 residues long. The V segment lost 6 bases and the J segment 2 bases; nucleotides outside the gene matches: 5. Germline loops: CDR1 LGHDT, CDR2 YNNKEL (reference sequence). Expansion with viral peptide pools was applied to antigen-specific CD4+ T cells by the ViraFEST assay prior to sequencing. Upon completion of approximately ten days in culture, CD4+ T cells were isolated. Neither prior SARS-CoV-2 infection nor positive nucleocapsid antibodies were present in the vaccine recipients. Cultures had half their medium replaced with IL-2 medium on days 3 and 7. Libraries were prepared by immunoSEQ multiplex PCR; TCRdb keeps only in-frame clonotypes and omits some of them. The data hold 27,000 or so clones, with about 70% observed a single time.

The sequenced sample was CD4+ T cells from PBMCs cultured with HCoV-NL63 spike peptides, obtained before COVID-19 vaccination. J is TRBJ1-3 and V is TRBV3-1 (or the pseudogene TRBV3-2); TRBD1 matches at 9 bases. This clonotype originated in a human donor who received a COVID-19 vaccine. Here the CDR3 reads CASSQTGGPGNTIYF. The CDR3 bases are TGTGCCAGCAGTCAAACAGGGGGCCCTGGAAACACCATATATTTT.